This is a list of T cell receptor beta chains from one sample in a study of T cells in Graves' hyperthyroidism and ophthalmopathy. Each CDR3 protein gets one entry after TCRdb re-called the multiplex PCR reads with MiXCR. The data contain 300,000 to 350,000 distinct CDR3 sequences, about 20% of them singletons. Sequenced: blood. These TCRs come from a woman between 45 and 65 years old with Graves' hyperthyroidism. CDR3s include the opening cysteine and the closing phenylalanine or tryptophan.

J	V	CDR3
TRBJ2-7	TRBV20-1	CSAREGPLYEQYF
TRBJ2-1	TRBV25-1	CASSPTGTVANEQFF
TRBJ1-2	TRBV11-2	CASSLEGGLDGYTF
TRBJ2-1	TRBV5-1	CASSLAGQGLNEQFF
TRBJ2-1	TRBV7-3	CASSLGTTDGNEQFF
TRBJ1-5	TRBV6-1	CASSEGDRFWQPQHF
TRBJ2-2	TRBV6-5	CASSYSTSGNTGELFF
TRBJ2-2	TRBV5-1	CASSLELAGDTGELFF
TRBJ1-6	TRBV12-3/TRBV12-4	CASSLQGPTGSPLHF
TRBJ2-7	TRBV27	CASSKQPSLLAAYEQYF
TRBJ2-3	TRBV2	CASIPALLGTSTDTQYF
TRBJ2-7	TRBV20-1	CSASGDRSSYEQYF
TRBJ1-1	TRBV28	CASSFRTGGRTEAFF
TRBJ1-2	TRBV11-1	CASSLTMGTAIYGYTF
TRBJ1-2	TRBV3-1	CASSQAGSGTQGYGYTF
TRBJ2-3	TRBV3-1	CASSQESTDTQYF
TRBJ1-1	TRBV25-1	CASSDVGDRTEAFF
TRBJ1-1	TRBV7-8	CASSFGQGAAPEAFF
TRBJ2-3	TRBV12-3/TRBV12-4	CASSLYRGDTDTQYF
TRBJ2-3	TRBV29-1	CSATVPTDTQYF
TRBJ1-1	TRBV20-1	CSAGKNEAFF
TRBJ1-6	TRBV2	CASSESPGVSPLHF
TRBJ2-3	TRBV5-1	CASNSGTGSPDTQYF
TRBJ1-3	TRBV13	CASSLGQISGNTIYF
TRBJ1-2	TRBV6-5	CASSYGAFTNYGYTF
TRBJ1-2	TRBV4-2	CASSQEKGANYGYTF
TRBJ2-5	TRBV20-1	CSAEVPQETQYF
TRBJ2-5	TRBV12-3/TRBV12-4	CASSLGQAETQYF
TRBJ1-2	TRBV7-9	CASSLDQGVNGGYTF
TRBJ2-1	TRBV7-3	CASSPTGAVYNEQFF
TRBJ2-5	TRBV20-1	CSATGASGGETQYF
TRBJ2-3	TRBV7-8	CASSLGPYRGEDTQYF
TRBJ2-2	TRBV28	CASISGGTGELFF
TRBJ2-5	TRBV11-2	CASSLVEGPDGETQYF
TRBJ2-3	TRBV19	CASSTLSTGADTQYF
TRBJ1-2	TRBV6-1	CASSGGTEFLYGYTF
TRBJ2-5	TRBV15	CATSRADWETQYF
TRBJ1-4	TRBV7-2	CASSQVSGQAEKLFF
TRBJ1-2	TRBV12-3/TRBV12-4	CASSLSGSTIYGYTF
TRBJ1-1	TRBV13	CASSFPQGSGAFF
TRBJ2-3	TRBV6-5	CASSYSDEGTDTQYF
TRBJ1-1	TRBV6-1	CASSPAGTRAFF
TRBJ2-1	TRBV6-2/TRBV6-3	CASRERLAGNEQFF
TRBJ2-3	TRBV7-3	CASRNQGGTQYF
TRBJ1-5	TRBV6-1	CASSDRGRNQPQHF
TRBJ2-2	TRBV5-1	CASSLFSGGNTGELFF
TRBJ2-5	TRBV20-1	CSASSWRPEGQYF
TRBJ2-4	TRBV20-1	CSAMGQGDIQYF
TRBJ1-4	TRBV5-1	CASSVDSENEKLFF
TRBJ1-1	TRBV11-2	CASSLDGRGTEAFF
TRBJ1-1	TRBV4-1	CASSQVGAVGLNTEAFF
TRBJ2-5	TRBV2	CASSERHGRETQYF
TRBJ2-7	TRBV6-1	CASSEVGGTYEQYF
TRBJ1-5	TRBV19	CASSEGLGPQHF
TRBJ1-4	TRBV5-1	CASSAGSTNEKLFF
TRBJ2-3	TRBV20-1	CSARLAVSTDTQYF
TRBJ1-5	TRBV6-9	CASSSQGAMQPQHF
TRBJ2-5	TRBV2	CASSEVAGLGETQYF
TRBJ2-7	TRBV18	CASSPRYQGPGVTHEQYF